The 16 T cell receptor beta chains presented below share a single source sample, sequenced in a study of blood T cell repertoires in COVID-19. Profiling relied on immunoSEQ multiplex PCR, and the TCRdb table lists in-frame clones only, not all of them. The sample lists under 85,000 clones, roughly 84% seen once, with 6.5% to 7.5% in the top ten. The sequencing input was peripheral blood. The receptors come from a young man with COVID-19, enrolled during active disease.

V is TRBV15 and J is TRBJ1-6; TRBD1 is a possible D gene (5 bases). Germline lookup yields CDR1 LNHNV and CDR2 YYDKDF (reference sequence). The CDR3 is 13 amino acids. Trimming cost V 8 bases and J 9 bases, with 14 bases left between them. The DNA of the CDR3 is TGTGCCACCCAAGGGGATCAGGGTTCACCCCTCCACTTT. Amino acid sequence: CATQGDQGSPLHF.

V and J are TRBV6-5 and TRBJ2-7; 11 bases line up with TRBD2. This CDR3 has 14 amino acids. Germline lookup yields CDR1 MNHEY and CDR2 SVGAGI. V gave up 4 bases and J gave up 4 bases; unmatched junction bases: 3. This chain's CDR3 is CASSLAGGRYEQYF. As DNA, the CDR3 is TGTGCCAGCAGTTTAGCGGGAGGGAGGTACGAGCAGTACTTC.

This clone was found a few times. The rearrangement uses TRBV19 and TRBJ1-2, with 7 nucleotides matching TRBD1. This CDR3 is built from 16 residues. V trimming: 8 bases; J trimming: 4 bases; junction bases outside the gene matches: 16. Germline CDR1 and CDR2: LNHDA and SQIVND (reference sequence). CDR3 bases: TGTGCCAGTTCCAAAGAGGTGTCAGGGGGAGTCTATGGCTACACCTTC. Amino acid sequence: CASSKEVSGGVYGYTF.

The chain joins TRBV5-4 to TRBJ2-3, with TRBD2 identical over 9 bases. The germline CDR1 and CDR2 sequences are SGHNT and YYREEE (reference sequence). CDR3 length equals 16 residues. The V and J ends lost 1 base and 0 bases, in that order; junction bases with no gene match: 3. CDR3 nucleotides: TGTGCCAGCAGCTTGTTTGCGGGAGGGAGCACAGATACGCAGTATTTT. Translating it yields CASSLFAGGSTDTQYF.

The CDR3 sequence is CSVSFNTEAFF. Here the CDR3 DNA reads TGCAGCGTTTCTTTCAACACTGAAGCTTTCTTT. The chain employs TRBV29-1 and TRBJ1-1; no definite D call. This CDR3 is built from 11 residues. The V end lost 5 bases, the J end lost 2 bases, and 6 bases lay between the germline ends. Per germline, CDR1 SQVTM and CDR2 ANQGSEA. The variable domain in full, completed from reference TRBV29-1 and TRBJ1-1, reads SAVISQKPSRDICQRGTSLTIQCQVDSQVTMMFWYRQQPGQSLTLIATANQGSEATYESGFVIDKFPISRPNLTFSTLTVSNMSPEDSSIYLCSVSFNTEAFFGQGTRLTVV.

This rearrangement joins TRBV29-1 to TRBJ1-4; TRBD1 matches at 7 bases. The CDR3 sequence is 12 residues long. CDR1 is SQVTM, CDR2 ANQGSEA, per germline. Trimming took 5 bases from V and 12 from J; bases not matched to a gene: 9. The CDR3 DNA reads TGCAGCGTTCGGCTGAACCAGGGGGAACTGTTTTTT. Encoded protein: CSVRLNQGELFF.

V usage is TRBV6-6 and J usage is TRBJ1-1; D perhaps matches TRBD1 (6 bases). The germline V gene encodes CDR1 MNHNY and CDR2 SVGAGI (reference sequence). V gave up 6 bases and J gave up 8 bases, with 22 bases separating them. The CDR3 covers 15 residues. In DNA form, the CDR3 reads TGTGCCAGCAGCCACGAGGGGGGGCCTAGGTCGGAAGCTTTCTTT. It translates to CASSHEGGPRSEAFF.

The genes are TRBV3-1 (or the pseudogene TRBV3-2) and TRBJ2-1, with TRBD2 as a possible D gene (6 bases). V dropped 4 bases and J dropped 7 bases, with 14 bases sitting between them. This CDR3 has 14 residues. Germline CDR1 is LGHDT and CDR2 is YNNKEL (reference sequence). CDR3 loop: CASSPPPGENEQFF. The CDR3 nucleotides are TGTGCCAGCAGCCCCCCCCCGGGGGAGAATGAGCAGTTCTTC.

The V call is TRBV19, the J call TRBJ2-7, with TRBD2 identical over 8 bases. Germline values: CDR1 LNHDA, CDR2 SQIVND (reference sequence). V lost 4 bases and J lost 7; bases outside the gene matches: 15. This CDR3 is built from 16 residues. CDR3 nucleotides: TGTGCCAGTAGTAGGCGCATCGTCGGGACTAGTCAGGAGCAGTACTTC. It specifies CASSRRIVGTSQEQYF.

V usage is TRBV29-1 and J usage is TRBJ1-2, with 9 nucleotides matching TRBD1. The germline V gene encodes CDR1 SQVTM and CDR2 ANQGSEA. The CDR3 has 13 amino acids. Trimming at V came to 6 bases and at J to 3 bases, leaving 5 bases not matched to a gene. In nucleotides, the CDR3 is TGCAGCGTGGGACAGGGCAGAGACTATGGCTACACCTTC. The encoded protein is CSVGQGRDYGYTF.

This chain's CDR3 is CASSWGRDTQYF. Written as DNA, the CDR3 is TGTGCCAGCAGTTGGGGGCGGGATACGCAGTATTTT. V usage is TRBV12-3 or TRBV12-4 and J usage is TRBJ2-3, with D maybe TRBD1 (6 bases). The CDR3 extends over 12 amino acids. Between the trimmed V and J ends, which lost 4 bases and 6 bases, there was a span of 8 bases.

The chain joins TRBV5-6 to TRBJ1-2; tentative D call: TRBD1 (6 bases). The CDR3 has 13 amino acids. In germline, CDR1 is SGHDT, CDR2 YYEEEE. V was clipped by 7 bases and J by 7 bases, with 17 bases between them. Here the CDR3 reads CASGVQGSGGYTF. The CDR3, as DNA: TGTGCCAGCGGAGTACAGGGCTCCGGTGGCTACACCTTC. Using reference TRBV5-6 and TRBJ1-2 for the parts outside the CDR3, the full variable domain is DAGVTQSPTHLIKTRGQQVTLRCSPKSGHDTVSWYQQALGQGPQFIFQYYEEEERQRGNFPDRFSGHQFPNYSSELNVNALLLGDSALYLCASGVQGSGGYTFGSGTRLTVV.

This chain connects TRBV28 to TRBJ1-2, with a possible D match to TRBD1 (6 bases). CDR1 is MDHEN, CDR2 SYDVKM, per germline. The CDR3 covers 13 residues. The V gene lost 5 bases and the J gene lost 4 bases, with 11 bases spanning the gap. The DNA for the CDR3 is TGTGCCAGCAGTGCCGGACAGCTCTATGGCTACACCTTC. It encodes CASSAGQLYGYTF.

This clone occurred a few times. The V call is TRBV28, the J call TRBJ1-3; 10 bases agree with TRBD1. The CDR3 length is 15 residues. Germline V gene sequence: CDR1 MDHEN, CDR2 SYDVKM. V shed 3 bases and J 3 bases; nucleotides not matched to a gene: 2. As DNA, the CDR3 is TGTGCCAGCAGTTTGACAGGGGGCGTTGGAAACACCATATATTTT. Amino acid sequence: CASSLTGGVGNTIYF.

CDR3 in amino acids: CASSLDSSLGGELFF. In DNA form, the CDR3 reads TGTGCCAGCAGTTTGGACTCCAGTTTAGGCGGGGAGCTGTTTTTT. This chain joins TRBV27 and TRBJ2-2; maybe TRBD2 (5 bases). Trimming removed 3 bases from V and 7 bases from J, with 15 bases in between. The CDR3 sequence is 15 residues long. The germline V gene encodes CDR1 MNHEY and CDR2 SMNVEV (reference sequence).

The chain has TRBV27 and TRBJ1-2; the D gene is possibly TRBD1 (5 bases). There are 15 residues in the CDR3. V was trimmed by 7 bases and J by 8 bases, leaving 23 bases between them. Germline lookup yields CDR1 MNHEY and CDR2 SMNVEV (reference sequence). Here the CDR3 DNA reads TGTGCCAGCACTAAAACAGGCAGCCTATTCCGGGGCTACACCTTC. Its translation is CASTKTGSLFRGYTF.